Sequencing of this T cell receptor beta chain was carried out in a study of Graves' ophthalmopathy and Graves' hyperthyroidism. In regard to this clonotype: The antigen is undetermined.

The study, taken as a whole, reports: The model predicted ophthalmopathy progression with 65% to 71% sensitivity and approximately 72% specificity. Ophthalmopathy cases were distinguished from stable hyperthyroidism by a 13-signature model, reaching approximately 87% sensitivity and about 80% specificity. Most clonotypes expanded in thyroid above 0.001 frequency were present in blood too.

Beta-chain TCR CDR3 regions were amplified from RNA transcripts. In the first round, RT-PCR was carried out with HTBI primers, and a multiplex PCR formed the second round. TCRdb re-called the multiplex PCR reads through MiXCR, storing one row per CDR3 protein. The sample includes over a million distinct CDR3 sequences, about two fifths of them seen just once. The study recruited hyperthyroidism patients aged 18 to 65 who were newly diagnosed, under 2 months' duration. This sequence was found in an adult man with Graves' hyperthyroidism. Sequencing used peripheral blood or thyroid tissue (not recorded which).

In DNA, the CDR3 is TGTGCCAGCAGCCAGAACAGGGGACTCGACGAGCAGTACTTC. Protein sequence: CASSQNRGLDEQYF. The V gene is TRBV7-3, the J gene TRBJ2-7; D possibly corresponds to TRBD1 (7 bases). V dropped 5 bases and J dropped 5 bases, with 16 bases sitting between them. CDR3 length: 14 residues. Germline V lookup: CDR1 SGHTA, CDR2 FQGTGA.